A single sample gave rise to the 10 T cell receptor beta chains below, sequenced in a study of T cells in Graves' hyperthyroidism and ophthalmopathy. The investigators amplified TCR beta CDR3 regions from RNA transcripts. The HTBI primer set was used in a first-round RT-PCR of the TCR CDR3. Via MiXCR, TCRdb re-called the multiplex PCR reads, giving one row per CDR3 protein. The data hold about half a million distinct CDR3 sequences, with 20% to 25% observed a single time. Sequenced sample: blood. The receptors were sampled from a woman in her sixties or seventies with Graves' ophthalmopathy.

This clonotype was observed a few times. J is TRBJ1-2 and V is TRBV9; a weak D match, TRBD1 (6 bases). Looked up from germline, CDR1 is SGDLS and CDR2 is YYNGEE. Trimming pared 7 bases from V and 7 bases from J, leaving 20 bases between. This CDR3 is 14 amino acids long. CDR3 in amino acids: CASGGSGQLFGYTF. The CDR3, as DNA: TGTGCCAGCGGGGGCTCGGGACAACTCTTTGGCTACACCTTC.

Worth noting for this clonotype: A much larger clone is a single base away; this may be a read error. The V and J genes are TRBV6-2 or TRBV6-3 and TRBJ1-1, with D maybe TRBD1 (5 bases). Germline V gene data show CDR1 as MNHEY and CDR2 as SVGEGT. The CDR3 is made up of 17 amino acids. The CDR3 DNA follows: TGTGCCAGCAGACGTGGTAGGGGTTCGGGAAGGAACACTGAAGCTCTCTTT. As protein: CASRRGRGSGRNTEALF.

V usage is TRBV2 and J usage is TRBJ2-7; 9 bases agree with TRBD1. Trimming at V came to 8 bases and at J to 3 bases, leaving 11 bases not matched to a gene. Germline V gene lookup returns CDR1 SNHLY and CDR2 FYNNEI. This CDR3 spans 15 amino acids. The CDR3 reads CASWRGQGLSYEQYF. The DNA for the CDR3 is TGTGCCAGCTGGAGGGGACAGGGACTAAGCTACGAGCAGTACTTC.

This clonotype was observed a handful of times. The V gene is TRBV6-1, the J gene TRBJ2-2, with a tentative D call TRBD1 (6 bases). Trimming cost V 8 bases and J 6 bases, with 13 bases left between them. Looked up from germline, CDR1 is MNHNS and CDR2 is SASEGT. This CDR3 is built from 13 residues. The CDR3 protein is CASQGNLPGELFF. The CDR3 coding sequence is TGTGCCAGCCAGGGGAATCTTCCCGGGGAGCTGTTTTTT.

The table lists this clonotype with many counts. One end of the junction does not line up with germline, which may come from a read error. V gene TRBV12-3 or TRBV12-4 combines with J gene TRBJ2-3; D remains ambiguous. This CDR3 is 14 amino acids long. This CDR3 is CASSLGGGTDTQYF. CDR3 DNA sequence: TGTGCCAGCAGCTTAGGCGGAGGCACAGATACGCAGTATTTT.

This clonotype was picked up many times. This chain joins TRBV7-2 and TRBJ2-7; 14 bases map to TRBD2. The germline gives CDR1 SGHTA, CDR2 FQGNSA. The CDR3 runs 15 residues. V lost 5 bases and J lost 3; bases outside the gene matches: 3. CDR3 sequence reads: CASSPGLAGGYEQYF. CDR3 bases: TGTGCCAGCAGCCCTGGACTAGCGGGAGGCTACGAGCAGTACTTC.

Only a few counts were recorded for this clonotype. V gene TRBV5-1 combines with J gene TRBJ1-1; no clear D. V was pared by 0 bases and J by 4 bases, with 10 bases between. There are 14 residues in the CDR3. Looked up from germline, CDR1 is SGHRS and CDR2 is YFSETQ. CDR3 sequence (DNA): TGCGCCAGCAGCTTGGGAGGAGGGCTCACTGAAGCTTTCTTT. Its protein is CASSLGGGLTEAFF.

The chain joins TRBV19 to TRBJ2-3; TRBD1 is a possible D gene (5 bases). Germline lookup yields CDR1 LNHDA and CDR2 SQIVND (reference sequence). CDR3 length: 13 residues. V lost 7 bases and J lost 7, with 15 bases in between. This CDR3 is CASIDRGLNTQYF. CDR3 DNA sequence: TGTGCCAGTATTGATAGGGGCCTAAATACGCAGTATTTT.

The V call is TRBV2, the J call TRBJ1-4, with 7 bases identical to TRBD1. Germline V gives CDR1 SNHLY, CDR2 FYNNEI. Trimming took 7 bases from V and 5 from J; bases not matched to a gene: 10. CDR3 length equals 15 residues. The chain's CDR3 is CASNQQGTSNEKLFF. The CDR3 nucleotides are TGTGCCAGCAATCAACAGGGGACCTCAAATGAAAAACTGTTTTTT.

This clonotype occurred a few times. This CDR3 reads CASSFRWSGASNQPQHF. The DNA of the CDR3 is TGTGCCAGCAGTTTTCGGTGGTCGGGGGCGAGCAATCAGCCCCAGCATTTT. The chain links TRBV27 to TRBJ1-5, with a tentative D call TRBD1 (6 bases). Trimming took 3 bases from V and 1 from J, leaving 16 bases between them. This CDR3 comprises 17 residues. Germline V gives CDR1 MNHEY, CDR2 SMNVEV (reference sequence).